This T cell receptor (beta chain) came from a study of cytomegalovirus exposure and HLA in healthy donors. Study overall: The early release's HLA-typed donors yielded 78 million or so unique TCRs.

A remark on this clone: Its cognate antigen is unknown.

The CDR3 contains 14 residues. CDR1 MNHEY and CDR2 SVGAGI come from the germline V gene. V shed 6 bases, J shed 5 bases, and the junction held 3 bases outside the gene matches. PCR was performed using 60 Vbeta and 13 Jbeta primers. Profiling relied on immunoSEQ multiplex PCR, and the TCRdb table lists in-frame clones only, not all of them. The sample lists approximately 220,000 clones; roughly 82% were seen once. Study results and caveats: Reportedly, TCR beta sequences accurately predicted HLA-A and HLA-B alleles in most subjects. With later analysis, a missense DCLRE1C variant became linked to TCR beta V- and J-gene trimming.

The chain has TRBV6-5 and TRBJ2-2; TRBD2 matches at 10 bases. Sequences were obtained from PBMCs. The sequence was obtained from a man aged 35 to 55 in good health and CMV-seropositive. The CDR3 spells CASRGTSVTGELFF. CDR3 nucleotides: TGTGCCAGCAGGGGGACTAGCGTTACCGGGGAGCTGTTTTTT.